The present entry profiles one T cell receptor beta chain with its context. The data stem from a study of CD8 T cells in Susac syndrome. While CD8+ and CD4+ T cells were isolated negatively, TEMRA cells were enriched by FACS. Reverse transcription used roughly 0.5 to 1 ug RNA and random hexamers. The CDR3 of TCR beta was amplified by immunoSEQ multiplex PCR across 54 Vbeta and 13 Jbeta. TCRdb itself ran the immunoSEQ multiplex PCR reads through MiXCR, one entry per CDR3 protein. Seen here are 250,000 to 350,000 distinct CDR3 sequences, just over 90% observed once, and the top ten hold 0.065%. Sequencing input: CD4+ T cells from PBMCs. This receptor was identified in a human donor with multiple sclerosis.

CDR3 DNA: TGTGCCAGCAGCGCAGGGACCGGGCCCTGGGGAGTAAGGCCCCTCCACTTT. This sequence encodes CASSAGTGPWGVRPLHF. The genes are TRBV9 and TRBJ1-6, with a tentative D call TRBD1 (5 bases). The CDR3 extends over 17 amino acids. The germline gives CDR1 SGDLS, CDR2 YYNGEE. Trimming shortened V by 3 bases and J by 13 bases, and 26 bases separated the two germline ends.